The rows below give T cell receptor beta chains drawn from one sample of a study of T cell responses to AZD1222 COVID-19 vaccine. Measured with immunoSEQ multiplex PCR; TCRdb has only the in-frame clones, and not every one. The sample yields 200,000 to 250,000 clones, roughly 94% seen once. This material consisted of peripheral blood, taken 28 days after the second dose of the MenACWY control vaccine. Receptors originate from an adult who received the MenACWY meningococcal vaccine as a control. Each CDR3 is given with its conserved first and last residue. A D gene is named only where the DNA matches it firmly. Clone size is not always given. Where it is, it says once, few, many or a class for expanded clones.

j_gene: TRBJ2-2
abundance: NA
v_gene: TRBV6-1
d_gene: NA
CDR3aa: CASSEEGGNTGELFF
CDR3nt: TGTGCCAGCAGTGAAGAGGGGGGCAACACCGGGGAGCTGTTTTTT

j_gene: TRBJ1-2
abundance: once
v_gene: TRBV20-1
d_gene: NA
CDR3aa: CSARVGNGYTF
CDR3nt: TGCAGTGCTAGAGTAGGGAATGGCTACACCTTC

j_gene: TRBJ2-3
abundance: NA
v_gene: TRBV7-2
d_gene: NA
CDR3aa: CASSWQGAASGPGEYF
CDR3nt: TGTGCCAGCAGCTGGCAGGGGGCGGCTAGCGGGCCGGGGGAGTATTTT

j_gene: TRBJ2-2
abundance: NA
v_gene: TRBV3-1/TRBV3-2
d_gene: TRBD2
CDR3aa: CASSVRAPGTSGGAPGELFF
CDR3nt: TGTGCCAGCAGCGTTAGGGCCCCCGGGACTAGCGGGGGGGCCCCCGGGGAGCTGTTTTTT

j_gene: TRBJ2-4
abundance: NA
v_gene: TRBV5-5
d_gene: NA
CDR3aa: CASLEGPNKNIQYF
CDR3nt: TGTGCCAGCTTAGAAGGGCCGAACAAAAACATTCAGTACTTC

j_gene: TRBJ1-2
abundance: NA
v_gene: TRBV7-9
d_gene: NA
CDR3aa: CASSFRAGGANGYTF
CDR3nt: TGTGCCAGCAGCTTTAGGGCAGGAGGAGCCAATGGCTACACCTTC

j_gene: TRBJ1-2
abundance: NA
v_gene: TRBV6-2/TRBV6-3
d_gene: TRBD1
CDR3aa: CASSPTGGRGYTF
CDR3nt: TGTGCCAGCAGTCCGACAGGGGGCCGGGGCTACACCTTC

j_gene: TRBJ2-2
abundance: NA
v_gene: TRBV15
d_gene: NA
CDR3aa: CATSRRLGPPNTGELFF
CDR3nt: TGTGCCACCAGCAGACGCCTGGGACCTCCGAACACCGGGGAGCTGTTTTTT

j_gene: TRBJ1-3
abundance: NA
v_gene: TRBV28
d_gene: NA
CDR3aa: CASSPSGGGPGNTIYF
CDR3nt: TGTGCCAGCAGTCCAAGCGGCGGGGGACCAGGAAACACCATATATTTT

j_gene: TRBJ1-4
abundance: NA
v_gene: TRBV5-8
d_gene: NA
CDR3aa: CASSLGELDSGSEKLFF
CDR3nt: TGTGCCAGCAGCTTGGGAGAGCTGGACAGTGGTAGTGAAAAACTGTTTTTT

j_gene: TRBJ2-2
abundance: NA
v_gene: TRBV21-1
d_gene: NA
CDR3aa: CASSKVEGNTGELFF
CDR3nt: TGTGCCAGCAGCAAAGTGGAGGGAAACACCGGGGAGCTGTTTTTT

j_gene: TRBJ2-7
abundance: NA
v_gene: TRBV5-1
d_gene: NA
CDR3aa: CASSLAGTDYEQYF
CDR3nt: TGCGCCAGCAGCTTGGCCGGGACGGACTACGAGCAGTACTTC

j_gene: TRBJ1-4
abundance: NA
v_gene: TRBV28
d_gene: NA
CDR3aa: CASSFIGDDEKLFF
CDR3nt: TGTGCCAGCAGTTTTATCGGGGACGACGAAAAACTGTTTTTT

j_gene: TRBJ2-3
abundance: NA
v_gene: TRBV6-5
d_gene: NA
CDR3aa: CASSYSGDTDTQYF
CDR3nt: TGTGCCAGCAGTTACTCAGGGGATACAGATACGCAGTATTTT

j_gene: TRBJ2-5
abundance: NA
v_gene: TRBV5-8
d_gene: TRBD2
CDR3aa: CASSLAGLAGVQETQYF
CDR3nt: TGTGCCAGCAGCTTGGCCGGACTAGCGGGGGTACAAGAGACCCAGTACTTC

j_gene: TRBJ2-7
abundance: NA
v_gene: TRBV27
d_gene: TRBD2
CDR3aa: CASSFIGLAGERREQYF
CDR3nt: TGTGCCAGCAGTTTTATCGGACTAGCGGGAGAACGACGGGAGCAGTACTTC

j_gene: TRBJ1-2
abundance: NA
v_gene: TRBV7-2
d_gene: NA
CDR3aa: CASSLVLRGNYGYTF
CDR3nt: TGTGCCAGCAGCTTAGTTCTCAGGGGTAACTATGGCTACACCTTC

j_gene: TRBJ2-2
abundance: NA
v_gene: TRBV7-2
d_gene: NA
CDR3aa: CASSLVENTGELFF
CDR3nt: TGTGCCAGCAGCTTAGTTGAAAACACCGGGGAGCTGTTTTTT

j_gene: TRBJ2-7
abundance: NA
v_gene: TRBV19
d_gene: TRBD2
CDR3aa: CASSIGGRAANEQYF
CDR3nt: TGTGCCAGTAGTATCGGCGGGAGGGCCGCCAACGAGCAGTACTTC

j_gene: TRBJ2-7
abundance: NA
v_gene: TRBV28
d_gene: TRBD2
CDR3aa: CASSFPTTGLAGGKRYEQYF
CDR3nt: TGTGCCAGCAGTTTCCCCACCACCGGACTAGCGGGAGGCAAGCGTTACGAGCAGTACTTC

j_gene: TRBJ2-1
abundance: NA
v_gene: TRBV4-2
d_gene: NA
CDR3aa: CASSQIDGSDEQFF
CDR3nt: TGTGCCAGCAGCCAAATCGACGGTAGTGATGAGCAGTTCTTC

j_gene: TRBJ2-1
abundance: NA
v_gene: TRBV19
d_gene: NA
CDR3aa: CASSPPGRLRGNEQFF
CDR3nt: TGTGCCAGTAGTCCCCCGGGCAGGCTCCGAGGGAATGAGCAGTTCTTC

j_gene: TRBJ2-7
abundance: once
v_gene: TRBV28
d_gene: NA
CDR3aa: CASIAAPSYEQYF
CDR3nt: TGTGCCAGCATCGCGGCCCCCTCCTACGAGCAGTACTTC

j_gene: TRBJ1-5
abundance: few
v_gene: TRBV29-1
d_gene: NA
CDR3aa: CSVWRGGSNNQPQHF
CDR3nt: TGCAGCGTCTGGCGGGGGGGCTCAAACAATCAGCCCCAGCATTTT

j_gene: TRBJ2-1
abundance: NA
v_gene: TRBV18
d_gene: NA
CDR3aa: CASSKLGHDYNEQFF
CDR3nt: TGTGCCAGCTCGAAGCTGGGACATGATTACAATGAGCAGTTCTTC

j_gene: TRBJ1-4
abundance: NA
v_gene: TRBV6-2/TRBV6-3
d_gene: NA
CDR3aa: CASSYRDNEKLFF
CDR3nt: TGTGCCAGCAGTTACCGGGACAATGAAAAACTGTTTTTT

j_gene: TRBJ2-2
abundance: NA
v_gene: TRBV10-3
d_gene: TRBD1
CDR3aa: CAISRQGAGTGELFF
CDR3nt: TGTGCCATCAGTCGACAGGGGGCAGGCACCGGGGAGCTGTTTTTT

j_gene: TRBJ1-1
abundance: few
v_gene: TRBV5-1
d_gene: TRBD1
CDR3aa: CASSSGTGSIRTNTEAFF
CDR3nt: TGCGCCAGCAGCTCCGGGACAGGGTCGATCCGGACGAACACTGAAGCTTTCTTT

j_gene: TRBJ1-2
abundance: NA
v_gene: TRBV6-5
d_gene: TRBD1
CDR3aa: CAIRDRGLSGYGYTF
CDR3nt: TGTGCCATAAGGGACAGGGGTCTCAGTGGATATGGCTACACCTTC

j_gene: TRBJ2-7
abundance: NA
v_gene: TRBV2
d_gene: NA
CDR3aa: CASSDGRVWKEQYF
CDR3nt: TGTGCCAGCAGTGACGGCAGGGTCTGGAAGGAGCAGTACTTC

j_gene: TRBJ1-2
abundance: NA
v_gene: TRBV5-1
d_gene: TRBD1
CDR3aa: CASSSDRPVGYTF
CDR3nt: TGCGCCAGCAGCTCGGACAGGCCCGTTGGCTACACCTTC

j_gene: TRBJ1-2
abundance: NA
v_gene: TRBV27
d_gene: TRBD1
CDR3aa: CASSFSGQGQGYTF
CDR3nt: TGTGCCAGCAGTTTCTCGGGACAGGGCCAGGGCTACACCTTC

j_gene: TRBJ1-5
abundance: NA
v_gene: TRBV19
d_gene: TRBD1
CDR3aa: CASSAGTGANQPQHF
CDR3nt: TGTGCCAGTAGTGCAGGGACAGGGGCTAATCAGCCCCAGCATTTT

j_gene: TRBJ2-4
abundance: once
v_gene: TRBV19
d_gene: NA
CDR3aa: CASSPRRAGIQYF
CDR3nt: TGTGCCAGTAGTCCACGACGGGCGGGCATTCAGTACTTC

j_gene: TRBJ2-7
abundance: NA
v_gene: TRBV5-4
d_gene: NA
CDR3aa: CASSFGGIREQYF
CDR3nt: TGTGCCAGCAGCTTCGGTGGGATCCGCGAGCAGTACTTC

j_gene: TRBJ2-2
abundance: few
v_gene: TRBV6-5
d_gene: NA
CDR3aa: CATQVGIIITGELFF
CDR3nt: TGTGCCACCCAGGTGGGGATTATTATCACCGGGGAGCTGTTTTTT

j_gene: TRBJ1-2
abundance: NA
v_gene: TRBV29-1
d_gene: NA
CDR3aa: CSVEKYDGYTF
CDR3nt: TGCAGCGTTGAAAAGTACGATGGCTACACCTTC

j_gene: TRBJ1-5
abundance: NA
v_gene: TRBV28
d_gene: NA
CDR3aa: CASRGGGGSNQPQHF
CDR3nt: TGTGCCAGCCGAGGGGGAGGGGGGAGCAATCAGCCCCAGCATTTT

j_gene: TRBJ1-3
abundance: NA
v_gene: TRBV5-1
d_gene: NA
CDR3aa: CASSLGPPSPGNTIYF
CDR3nt: TGCGCCAGCAGCTTGGGTCCTCCTTCGCCAGGAAACACCATATATTTT

j_gene: TRBJ2-2
abundance: few
v_gene: TRBV7-3
d_gene: NA
CDR3aa: CASSFGVAGELFF
CDR3nt: TGTGCCAGCAGCTTCGGGGTCGCCGGGGAGCTGTTTTTT

j_gene: TRBJ2-2
abundance: once
v_gene: TRBV6-2/TRBV6-3
d_gene: NA
CDR3aa: CASSADRWWTGELFF
CDR3nt: TGTGCCAGCAGCGCGGACAGATGGTGGACCGGGGAGCTGTTTTTT

j_gene: TRBJ1-4
abundance: NA
v_gene: TRBV2
d_gene: NA
CDR3aa: CASTEITTNEKLFF
CDR3nt: TGTGCCAGCACCGAAATAACAACTAATGAAAAACTGTTTTTT

j_gene: TRBJ2-1
abundance: NA
v_gene: TRBV4-1
d_gene: TRBD2
CDR3aa: CASSQGGLAGYNEQFF
CDR3nt: TGCGCCAGCAGCCAAGGGGGCCTAGCGGGGTACAATGAGCAGTTCTTC

j_gene: TRBJ1-4
abundance: NA
v_gene: TRBV28
d_gene: NA
CDR3aa: CASSSGQLNEKLFF
CDR3nt: TGTGCCAGCAGTTCCGGACAGCTTAATGAAAAACTGTTTTTT

j_gene: TRBJ2-6
abundance: NA
v_gene: TRBV9
d_gene: TRBD1
CDR3aa: CASSLSAGGLSGANVLTF
CDR3nt: TGTGCCAGCAGCCTTTCGGCAGGGGGCCTCTCTGGGGCCAACGTCCTGACTTTC

j_gene: TRBJ1-4
abundance: NA
v_gene: TRBV7-9
d_gene: NA
CDR3aa: CASSSRDTGEKLFF
CDR3nt: TGTGCCAGCAGCTCACGGGACACGGGGGAAAAACTGTTTTTT

j_gene: TRBJ2-7
abundance: NA
v_gene: TRBV7-9
d_gene: NA
CDR3aa: CASSLLPDPYEQYF
CDR3nt: TGTGCCAGCAGCCTCCTGCCGGATCCCTACGAGCAGTACTTC

j_gene: TRBJ1-1
abundance: NA
v_gene: TRBV11-2
d_gene: NA
CDR3aa: CASSPGHTEAFF
CDR3nt: TGTGCCAGCAGCCCGGGCCACACTGAAGCTTTCTTT

j_gene: TRBJ2-3
abundance: once
v_gene: TRBV5-1
d_gene: NA
CDR3aa: CASSAPTSTDTQYF
CDR3nt: TGCGCCAGCAGCGCACCAACCAGCACAGATACGCAGTATTTT

j_gene: TRBJ1-1
abundance: NA
v_gene: TRBV6-6
d_gene: NA
CDR3aa: CASSKSSGGTEAFF
CDR3nt: TGTGCCAGCAGTAAAAGCTCCGGGGGAACTGAAGCTTTCTTT

j_gene: TRBJ1-4
abundance: NA
v_gene: TRBV27
d_gene: NA
CDR3aa: CASSEGGTPLREKLFF
CDR3nt: TGTGCCAGCAGCGAGGGGGGGACTCCCCTACGGGAAAAACTGTTTTTT